The T cell receptor beta chain described here comes from a study of early stage breast cancer tumors. Across the whole study: Seven or eight ER+/PR+/HER2- tumors were invasive ductal; a few were invasive lobular. Overall study results and limits: Blood repertoires resembled normal breast more than tumor.

Germline CDR1 reads SEHNR; CDR2 reads FQNEAQ (reference sequence). CDR3 length: 16 residues. Germline trimming cut 5 bases from V and 2 bases from J; bases unmatched to any gene: 5. Worth noting for this clone: What it recognizes is unknown.

The protocol was immunoSEQ multiplex PCR, while the TCRdb copy is restricted to in-frame clones and leaves out a portion. The sample lists around 40,000 clones, less than 80% occurring once. The clonotype was recovered from a person between 55 and 69 years old with breast cancer. The rearrangement uses TRBV7-9 and TRBJ2-6; 8 positions agree with TRBD2. The sequenced sample was blood. The CDR3 region is CASSRSGGPGANVLTF. In DNA, the CDR3 is TGTGCCAGCAGCAGGTCGGGAGGGCCTGGGGCCAACGTCCTGACTTTC.